This is a list of T cell receptor beta chains from one sample in a study of blood T cell repertoires in COVID-19. TCRdb keeps only in-frame clones here, not all; method: immunoSEQ multiplex PCR. The sample has hundreds of thousands of clones, about 87% seen once. Sequencing was carried out using peripheral blood. These receptors came from a woman aged 25 to 39 with COVID-19, enrolled during active disease. Each CDR3 is given with its conserved first and last residue. D genes are given only for firm matches. Some rows mark clone size as missing; the rest say once, few, many or name a class of expanded clone.

d_gene	v_gene	abundance	len	j_gene	CDR3nt	CDR3aa
TRBD2	TRBV4-1	-	18	TRBJ2-1	TGCGCCAGCAGCCAAAGTAGCGGGAGTCCCAGGGGCCCCAATGAGCAGTTCTTC	CASSQSSGSPRGPNEQFF
-	TRBV6-5	-	14	TRBJ1-4	TGTGCCAGCAGTTCGGTGGGCCCCTTTGAAAAACTGTTTTTT	CASSSVGPFEKLFF
TRBD1	TRBV20-1	-	11	TRBJ1-1	TGCAGGGGACAGGGCGGAACTGAAGCTTTCTTT	CRGQGGTEAFF
-	TRBV7-9	-	17	TRBJ2-4	TGTGCCAGCAGCTTAGGAACAGGCCCGGAGGCCAAAAACATTCAGTACTTC	CASSLGTGPEAKNIQYF
-	TRBV6-5	-	13	TRBJ2-7	TGTGCCAGCAGTTATCGGGATCCGTACGAGCAGTACTTC	CASSYRDPYEQYF
TRBD1	TRBV19	-	15	TRBJ1-1	TGTGCCAGTAGTGCCAGGACAGGGCTGAACACTGAAGCTTTCTTT	CASSARTGLNTEAFF
TRBD1	TRBV24-1	-	16	TRBJ2-1	TGTGCCACCGTAAAAGGACAGGGCCAAACTTACAATGAGCAGTTCTTC	CATVKGQGQTYNEQFF
TRBD2	TRBV5-1	-	16	TRBJ2-3	TGCGCCAGCAGCTGGGTGGGACTAGCGGGCACAGATACGCAGTATTTT	CASSWVGLAGTDTQYF
TRBD1	TRBV6-5	-	15	TRBJ2-5	TGTGCCAGCAGCCGGGACAGCTTAGGGCAAGAGACCCAGTACTTC	CASSRDSLGQETQYF
TRBD2	TRBV19	-	15	TRBJ2-5	TGTGCCAGTAGTATCCGTCCTAGCGGGGGGGAGACCCAGTACTTC	CASSIRPSGGETQYF
TRBD1	TRBV6-5	once	13	TRBJ1-2	TGTGCCAGCAGTTACACAGGGGGAAGAGGCTACACCTTC	CASSYTGGRGYTF
TRBD1	TRBV4-3	-	20	TRBJ2-2	TGCGCCAGCAGCCAAGAGGTCCCCCTCCAAAGGGGGCGTAACACCGGGGAGCTGTTTTTT	CASSQEVPLQRGRNTGELFF
TRBD2	TRBV6-2/TRBV6-3	once	15	TRBJ2-5	TGTGCCAGCAGTAAGACGGGGGGGCGAGGTGAGACCCAGTACTTC	CASSKTGGRGETQYF
-	TRBV5-6	-	17	TRBJ1-3	TGTGCCAGCAGCTACCGACTACTTCACCATGAAGGAAACACCATATATTTT	CASSYRLLHHEGNTIYF
-	TRBV19	-	16	TRBJ2-2	TGTGCCAGTAGTATAGCAACTAGCAGCAACACCGGGGAGCTGTTTTTT	CASSIATSSNTGELFF
-	TRBV11-3	-	13	TRBJ1-1	TGTGCCAGCAAACCGGGTGTGGACACTGAAGCTTTCTTT	CASKPGVDTEAFF
-	TRBV5-1	-	15	TRBJ2-6	TGCGCCAGCAGCTTGGACAACTCTGGGGCCAACGTCCTGACTTTC	CASSLDNSGANVLTF
TRBD1	TRBV3-1/TRBV3-2	-	15	TRBJ1-6	TGTGCCAGCAGCCAAGGAGGGACAGGGCTTTCACCCCTCCACTTT	CASSQGGTGLSPLHF
TRBD1	TRBV28	-	14	TRBJ2-2	TGTGCCAGCCTCCGGGACAGGAGGACCGGGGAGCTGTTTTTT	CASLRDRRTGELFF
-	TRBV7-9	-	15	TRBJ2-3	TGTGCCAGCAGCCCTGCGGCTTCTCACACAGATACGCAGTATTTT	CASSPAASHTDTQYF
TRBD1	TRBV2	few	16	TRBJ2-7	TGTGCCAGCAGTGAACCGGACAGGGCAGATGGATACGAGCAGTACTTC	CASSEPDRADGYEQYF
TRBD1	TRBV5-1	-	14	TRBJ1-1	TGCGCCAGCAGCTTAGACAGGGGGAACACTGAAGCTTTCTTT	CASSLDRGNTEAFF
-	TRBV18	-	16	TRBJ2-2	TGTGCCAGCTCCCCTCGGAGCCTTTCGAACACCGGGGAGCTGTTTTTT	CASSPRSLSNTGELFF
-	TRBV7-2	-	17	TRBJ1-5	TGTGCCAGCAGCTTAGCAAGGGGTTTAAGGAGCAATCAGCCCCAGCATTTT	CASSLARGLRSNQPQHF
TRBD1	TRBV6-5	-	11	TRBJ1-1	TGTGCCAGCAGTAGGGGGCTCGAAGCTTTCTTT	CASSRGLEAFF
-	TRBV4-3	-	17	TRBJ1-5	TGCGCCAGCAGCCAAGAACTAGGATTTCATAGCAATCAGCCCCAGCATTTT	CASSQELGFHSNQPQHF
-	TRBV6-6	-	12	TRBJ1-1	TGTGCCAGCAGTTACTCCCAGGTTGAAGCTTTCTTT	CASSYSQVEAFF
-	TRBV7-8	-	15	TRBJ1-1	TGTGCCAGCAGCTTAGGACGGGAGACGAACACTGAAGCTTTCTTT	CASSLGRETNTEAFF
-	TRBV27	-	14	TRBJ1-1	TGTGCCAGCAGTTTCTCGACTGGCGGGACTGAAGCTTTCTTT	CASSFSTGGTEAFF
TRBD2	TRBV7-2	-	15	TRBJ2-3	TGTGCCAGCAGCGTTAGCGGGGGGAGTGCAGATACGCAGTATTTT	CASSVSGGSADTQYF
-	TRBV15	-	19	TRBJ1-4	TGTGCCACCAGCAGACCCCAAGGGGCCTCAGCTTTCAATAATGAAAAACTGTTTTTT	CATSRPQGASAFNNEKLFF
-	TRBV19	-	14	TRBJ1-1	TGTGCCAGTAGTATTTGGGGACATGCGCCTGAAGCTTTCTTT	CASSIWGHAPEAFF
TRBD2	TRBV4-1	-	17	TRBJ2-3	TGCGCCAGCAGCCTAAATAACGGACTAGCGGCCAATGATACGCAGTATTTT	CASSLNNGLAANDTQYF